This T cell receptor beta chain was found in a study of T cell responses to AZD1222 COVID-19 vaccine. The wider study: Second-dose intervals near 4 or 12 weeks were combined. Regarding the study as a whole: Spike-specific TCR breadth and depth grew following two AZD1222 doses. Spike-wide vaccine-associated CD4 TCRs dominated at 160-218 and 743-854. After the peak T cell response, and only then, were repertoires sampled.

Germline CDR1 reads LNHNV; CDR2 reads YYDKDF (reference sequence). The CDR3 consists of 16 residues. Trimming took off 5 bases at V and 8 bases at J, with 22 bases between the two ends. TCRdb's table, derived via immunoSEQ multiplex PCR, lists solely in-frame clones and lacks some. The sample yields about 88,000 clones, 92% seen once. As concerns this clone: Antigen specificity is unknown.

This TCR was recovered from an adult in good health. The source was peripheral blood, collected on day 0 of AZD1222 vaccination. The J gene is TRBJ2-1, the V gene TRBV15, with D perhaps assigned TRBD1 or TRBD2 (5 bases each). The CDR3 here is CATSFHGTLNWHEQFF. CDR3 coding DNA: TGTGCCACCAGCTTTCACGGGACCCTCAATTGGCATGAGCAGTTCTTC.